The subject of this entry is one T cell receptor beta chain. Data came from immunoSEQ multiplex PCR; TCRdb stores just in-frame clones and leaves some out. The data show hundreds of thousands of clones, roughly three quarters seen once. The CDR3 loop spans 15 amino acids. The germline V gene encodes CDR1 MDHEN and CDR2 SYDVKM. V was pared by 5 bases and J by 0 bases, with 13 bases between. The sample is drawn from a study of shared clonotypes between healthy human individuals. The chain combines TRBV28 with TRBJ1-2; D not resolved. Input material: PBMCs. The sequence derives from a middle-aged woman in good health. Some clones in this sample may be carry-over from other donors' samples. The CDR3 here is CASSPQTPSNYGYTF. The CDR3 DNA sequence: TGTGCCAGCAGTCCACAAACACCATCTAACTATGGCTACACCTTC.